The 19 T cell receptor beta chains below all came from one sample that was sequenced in a study of cytomegalovirus exposure and HLA in healthy donors. Assay: immunoSEQ multiplex PCR; the TCRdb copy retains only in-frame clones and omits some. The sample lists hundreds of thousands of clones; 86% were seen once. Sequences were obtained from PBMCs. These TCRs come from a woman under 30 in good health and CMV-seronegative.

Ten or more counts support this clone. V is TRBV7-9 and J is TRBJ2-7; 7 positions agree with TRBD2. In germline, CDR1 is SEHNR, CDR2 FQNEAQ (reference sequence). The CDR3 sequence is 17 residues long. J was trimmed by 0 bases and V by 2 bases; bases with no gene match: 10. CDR3 DNA sequence: TGTGCCAGCAGCTTACGTGGGAGCGGGGTAAGCTCCTACGAGCAGTACTTC. Translating gives CASSLRGSGVSSYEQYF.

This chain joins TRBV5-4 and TRBJ2-2; TRBD1 aligns across 7 bases. V was pared by 4 bases and J by 2 bases, with 5 bases of the junction left unmatched. Germline V gene sequence: CDR1 SGHNT, CDR2 YYREEE (reference sequence). The CDR3 is 15 residues long. The CDR3 DNA reads TGTGCCAGCAGCCCGACAGGGATCAACACCGGGGAGCTGTTTTTT. It codes for CASSPTGINTGELFF.

The V call is TRBV5-1, the J call TRBJ2-1; D not certain. The CDR3 totals 11 residues. In germline, CDR1 is SGHRS, CDR2 YFSETQ. The ends were cut back, 1 base at V and 10 bases at J, with 6 bases in the middle. CDR3 sequence reads: CASSLIGEQFF. CDR3 DNA sequence: TGCGCCAGCAGCTTGATTGGCGAGCAGTTCTTC. Based on the CDR3 plus reference TRBV5-1 and TRBJ2-1, the full variable domain is KAGVTQTPRYLIKTRGQQVTLSCSPISGHRSVSWYQQTPGQGLQFLFEYFSETQRNKGNFPGRFSGRQFSNSRSEMNVSTLELGDSALYLCASSLIGEQFFGPGTRLTVL.

This sequence joins TRBV5-1 and TRBJ2-7, with 10 nucleotides matching TRBD1. J gave up 3 bases and V 3 bases, and 3 bases lay outside the gene matches. Germline values: CDR1 SGHRS, CDR2 YFSETQ. This CDR3 contains 14 residues. The DNA for the CDR3 is TGCGCCAGCAGCTCCGGGACAGGGGTCTACGAGCAGTACTTC. It encodes CASSSGTGVYEQYF.

The chain recombines TRBV2 with TRBJ1-1, with no clear D. Trimming left V 4 bases short and J 7 bases short, with 16 bases between. The V gene's germline CDR1 is SNHLY and CDR2 FYNNEI. The CDR3 contains 14 residues. The CDR3 spells CASSVRGIWFEAFF. The CDR3 DNA is TGTGCCAGCAGTGTGCGGGGAATATGGTTTGAAGCTTTCTTT.

The rearrangement links TRBV10-3 to TRBJ2-2; 8 positions agree with TRBD1. V was clipped by 4 bases and J by 3 bases; unmatched bases: 1. This CDR3 region has 14 residues. CDR1 and CDR2 (germline): ENHRY, SYGVKD. The CDR3 here is CAISATGDTGELFF. The CDR3 nucleotides read TGTGCCATCAGTGCGACAGGGGACACCGGGGAGCTGTTTTTT.

Only one count was recorded for this clone. The J gene is TRBJ2-1, the V gene TRBV18; TRBD1 matches at 7 bases. The germline V gene encodes CDR1 KGHSH and CDR2 LQKENI. This CDR3 has 15 amino acids. Trimming removed 3 bases from V and 0 bases from J; junction bases left unmatched: 2. CDR3 loop: CASSPGQASYNEQFF. CDR3 DNA sequence: TGTGCCAGCTCACCCGGACAGGCCTCCTACAATGAGCAGTTCTTC. The full variable domain, with the rest looked up from reference TRBV18 and TRBJ2-1, is NAGVMQNPRHLVRRRGQEARLRCSPMKGHSHVYWYRQLPEEGLKFMVYLQKENIIDESGMPKERFSAEFPKEGPSILRIQQVVRGDSAAYFCASSPGQASYNEQFFGPGTRLTVL.

The J gene is TRBJ1-1, the V gene TRBV4-1; weak D call: TRBD1 (6 bases). CDR1 is MGHRA and CDR2 is YSYEKL in the germline V gene. The CDR3 totals 14 residues. The V end lost 0 bases, the J end lost 7 bases, and 12 bases lay between the germline ends. The CDR3 protein is CASSQDLKGGEAFF. The DNA for the CDR3 is TGCGCCAGCAGCCAAGATCTTAAAGGGGGTGAAGCTTTCTTT.

In DNA form, the CDR3 reads TGTGCCAGCAGTTACGGGCCGGTTGATGGCTACACCTTC. It yields the protein CASSYGPVDGYTF. The chain links TRBV6-5 to TRBJ1-2; D call uncertain. This CDR3 has 13 residues. V was pared by 2 bases and J by 6 bases, with 10 bases between. Per germline, CDR1 MNHEY and CDR2 SVGAGI.

V and J are TRBV4-2 and TRBJ2-3; weak D call: TRBD2 (6 bases). There are 15 residues in the CDR3. V shed 5 bases and J shed 2 bases, with 14 bases lying between them. Germline-derived CDR1 and CDR2 are LGHNA and YNFKEQ. The CDR3 region has the DNA TGTGCCAGCAGCGACCCCGGGACTGACACAGATACGCAGTATTTT. This encodes CASSDPGTDTDTQYF.

The chain employs TRBV28 and TRBJ1-2; D is perhaps TRBD1 (6 bases). Germline V gene sequence: CDR1 MDHEN, CDR2 SYDVKM. Trimming took off 4 bases at V and 12 bases at J, with 15 bases between the two ends. The CDR3 runs 12 residues. CDR3 DNA sequence: TGTGCCAGCAGTTCTCCGACAGGTCCAGACACCTTC. Protein sequence: CASSSPTGPDTF.

This clone showed up just once. J is TRBJ1-1 and V is TRBV7-9; D unresolved. Germline V lookup: CDR1 SEHNR, CDR2 FQNEAQ (reference sequence). This CDR3 contains 14 residues. With 5 bases removed from V and 0 bases from J, the gap between germline ends came to 10 bases. The CDR3 protein is CASSPPIMNTEAFF. CDR3 in DNA: TGTGCCAGCAGCCCCCCCATCATGAACACTGAAGCTTTCTTT.

The J gene is TRBJ2-7, the V gene TRBV28; 11 bases fit TRBD2. There are 17 residues in the CDR3. Per the germline V gene, CDR1 is MDHEN and CDR2 is SYDVKM. The junction had 13 bases not matched to a gene; V was cut back by 5 bases and J by 4 bases. The CDR3 coding sequence is TGTGCCAGCAGTCCCAGGCCTAGCGGGAGGTACCGATACGAGCAGTACTTC. Its protein product is CASSPRPSGRYRYEQYF.

CDR3 sequence: CASSQGPRGTSYEQYF. DNA of the CDR3: TGCGCCAGCAGCCAAGGCCCGCGGGGGACGTCCTACGAGCAGTACTTC. The chain carries TRBV4-1 and TRBJ2-7, with TRBD2 matching 7 bases. The germline gives CDR1 MGHRA, CDR2 YSYEKL. Trimming cost V 1 base and J 1 base; bases outside gene matches: 7. The CDR3 runs 16 residues.

The chain recombines TRBV5-5 with TRBJ1-5, with D hard to call. The V end lost 0 bases, the J end lost 3 bases, and 10 bases lay between the germline ends. Germline values: CDR1 SGHKS, CDR2 YYEKEE (reference sequence). The CDR3 spans 15 residues. The chain's CDR3 is CASSLEWPVNQPQHF. CDR3 nucleotide sequence: TGTGCCAGCAGCTTGGAATGGCCAGTCAATCAGCCCCAGCATTTT.

V gene TRBV11-2 combines with J gene TRBJ2-7; TRBD2 is a possible D gene (6 bases). This CDR3 contains 17 residues. The V gene lost 5 bases and the J gene lost 0 bases, with 20 bases spanning the gap. CDR1 is SGHAT and CDR2 is FQNNGV in the germline V gene. CDR3 nucleotides: TGTGCCAGCAGCCTAAGGGGAGGCGGGCTTAGCTCCTACGAGCAGTACTTC. Encoded protein: CASSLRGGGLSSYEQYF.

The chain has TRBV10-3 and TRBJ2-6; tentative D call: TRBD1 (6 bases). The V gene lost 4 bases and the J gene lost 0 bases, with 10 bases spanning the gap. CDR3 size: 16 residues. Germline V gene data show CDR1 as ENHRY and CDR2 as SYGVKD. CDR3 DNA sequence: TGTGCCATCAGTGGGGACACCCTCTCTGGGGCCAACGTCCTGACTTTC. Translated: CAISGDTLSGANVLTF.

The chain uses TRBV28 and TRBJ2-2; 9 bases align to TRBD1. The length of the CDR3 is 16 residues. CDR1 and CDR2 (germline): MDHEN, SYDVKM. V was pared by 4 bases and J by 2 bases, with 5 bases of the junction left unmatched. CDR3 protein: CASSSPGQGNTGELFF. The CDR3, as DNA: TGTGCCAGCAGTTCCCCGGGACAGGGCAACACCGGGGAGCTGTTTTTT.

This clone was observed a single time. The chain combines TRBV10-2 with TRBJ1-4, with D possibly TRBD1 on 5 matching bases. This CDR3 comprises 14 residues. Trimming took off 7 bases at V and 4 bases at J, with 13 bases between the two ends. Germline V gene data show CDR1 as WSHSY and CDR2 as SAAADI. The CDR3 here is CASMPPRVNEKLFF. The DNA for the CDR3 is TGCGCCAGCATGCCCCCCAGGGTTAATGAAAAACTGTTTTTT.